This record concerns one TCR beta chain sequence. The data derive from a study of blood T cell repertoires in COVID-19. Trimming pared 0 bases from V and 4 bases from J, leaving 12 bases between. The CDR3 is 14 amino acids. Looked up from germline, CDR1 is SQVTM and CDR2 is ANQGSEA. Recovery meant two consecutive negative NP/OP PCR tests, professional clearance, or resolved symptoms. Authors' methods: Cell counts per sample came from amplifying reference gene primers. The assay was immunoSEQ multiplex PCR, and TCRdb's table has in-frame clones only and misses some. That table supplies the V and J calls and clone size; D and trimming were determined from the DNA. The table has around 290,000 clones, approximately 90% seen once; the top ten hold around 1.1%.

Sequencing was done on a sample of PBMCs or T cells enriched from blood (not recorded which). The V call is TRBV29-1, the J call TRBJ2-5, with no clear D. This receptor was obtained from a woman aged 25 to 39 who had recovered from COVID-19. The CDR3 DNA follows: TGCAGCGTTGAAGATCTCCAGGCAGGAGAGACCCAGTACTTC. This translates into CSVEDLQAGETQYF.